The TCR beta chain under discussion was sequenced for a study of vaccination effects on CD4 cells after COVID-19. About this clone: Its target is unknown.

When 10 to 11 days of culture had elapsed, CD4+ T cells were isolated. On day 3 and again on day 7, half the medium was replaced with IL-2 medium. TCRdb's copy holds only in-frame clones and misses some; the assay was immunoSEQ multiplex PCR. Of around 30,000 clones in the sample, over 55% were seen once. V lost 8 bases to trimming and J lost 2 bases; unmatched junction nucleotides: 1. This CDR3 comprises 14 residues. Per germline, CDR1 LGHDT and CDR2 YNNKEL (reference sequence). The rearrangement links TRBV3-1 (or the pseudogene TRBV3-2) to TRBJ2-7; 15 positions agree with TRBD2. This receptor was obtained from a human donor who received a COVID-19 vaccine. The sequencing used CD4+ T cells from PBMCs cultured without peptide, collected before COVID-19 vaccination. CDR3 bases: TGTGCCAGCGGACTAGCGGGAGGGCCCTACGAGCAGTACTTC. Protein sequence: CASGLAGGPYEQYF.